This entry features one TCR beta chain sequence. This clone's antigen is unknown. Qualities for individual bases were not recorded, and no much larger clone is one base off. These data come from a study of shared clonotypes between healthy human individuals (dated by TCRdb to 2020 to 2022). As for the study more broadly: A few men and a couple of women, aged 18 to 49 years, made up the cohort. Libraries were prepared and TCR repertoires were sequenced by different laboratories using diverse techniques, in order to increase sequencing depth and limit assay-specific biases. Leukapheresis yielded between about 0.8 and 8.9 billion PBMCs per donor. To estimate repertoire size and how much clonotypes are shared between individuals, the study performed deep sequencing of blood TCR repertoires from about five healthy adults. Overall study results and their limits: The small number of donors limited the genetic and exposure-history diversity represented. Based on pairwise subsampling, the degree of clonotype sharing among donors was expected to be affected by sequencing depth. Sampling was restricted to blood, and TCR repertoires in tissue are likely to differ from TCR repertoires in blood.

The donors were healthy, HIV-negative adults who had no recently reported acute infections or vaccinations. All donors were Caucasian adults living in Nashville, Tennessee, USA. In the unsorted samples, some 94 million PBMCs were counted, and genomic DNA was extracted using the QIAamp DNA Blood Mini kit. Blood was obtained by leukapheresis, after which PBMCs were separated by Ficoll-Histopaque density gradient centrifugation and cryopreserved in liquid nitrogen vapor phase. TCR CDR3 regions were amplified from genomic DNA by multiplex PCR using the deep immunoSEQ assay. For each cell subset, the extracted genomic DNA was distributed evenly across all wells of several immunoSEQ 96-well plates, and each plate served as one replicate. For unsorted PBMC, 250 to 350 ng of genomic DNA, equivalent to approximately 30,000 T cell genomes, went into each replicate PCR. Ten immunoSEQ deep assay plates were used to sequence unsorted PBMC genomic DNA. Purified libraries were quantified with a Qubit 3.0 fluorometer, sized on a Bioanalyzer 2100, and re-quantified with the KAPA Library Quantification kit. Every immunoSEQ 96-well plate was sequenced on a dedicated single-read 150-cycle Illumina NextSeq 550 flow cell. The published analysis was carried out like this. Because only junctional sequences without quality scores were contained in the immunoSEQ output, filtering matching that applied to full-length reads could not be performed. To assign V/J genes and CDR3, sequences were annotated against IMGT germline references using PyIR, a Python wrapper for IgBLAST v1.9. Reads were filtered out if the reads had weak V/J assignments (E-value above 1e-6), no CDR3, stop codons, out-of-frame junctions, or ambiguous translated residues. V3J clonotypes were defined as sequences sharing an identical inferred V gene, J gene, and CDR3 amino acid sequence. Percentage overlap between repertoires was computed as shared unique clonotypes divided by the size of the smaller repertoire. RTK rarefaction, the Chao1 estimator, and Recon v2.1 estimates of unobserved clonotypes were used to assess repertoire richness. TCRdb provides this immuneACCESS table in a form limited to in-frame rearrangements. Some clones are lacking; in checked studies, under half of them reflect an unresolved V gene, and why the rest are absent is not known. V and J calls and clone size are as listed in that table; D and trimming were resolved from the DNA. This sample holds about half a million clones; roughly 80% were observed only once. The ten largest clonotypes hold roughly 13% of the sample.

V and J are truncated by 0 bases and 6 bases respectively, leaving an intervening sequence of 8 bases. CDR1 and CDR2, looked up from the germline V gene, are MNHNS and SASEGT. CDR3 length: 14 amino acids, cysteine to phenylalanine. CDR3 DNA only is kept here, 42 bases in frame from base 1. This receptor was taken from a woman in her 40s in good health. Some clones in this sample may be carry-over from other donors' samples. Sequences were obtained from PBMCs. The rearranged chain carries TRBV6-1 and TRBJ2-2; there is no confident call for the D gene. The CDR3: CASSEALGSGELFF. The DNA sequence reads TGTGCCAGCAGTGAAGCGCTGGGTTCCGGGGAGCTGTTTTTT.